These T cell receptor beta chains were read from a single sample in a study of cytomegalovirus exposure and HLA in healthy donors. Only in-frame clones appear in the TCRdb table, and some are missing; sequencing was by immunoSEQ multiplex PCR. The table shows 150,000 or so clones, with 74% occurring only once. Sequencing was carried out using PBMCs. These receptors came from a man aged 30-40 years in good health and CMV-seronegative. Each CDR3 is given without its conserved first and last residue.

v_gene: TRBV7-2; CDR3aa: ASSSRGGDYEQY
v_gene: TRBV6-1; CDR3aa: ASTGGNSPLH
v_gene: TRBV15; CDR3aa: ATSLDRGERMQY
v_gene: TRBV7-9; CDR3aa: ASSLPADRGKAF
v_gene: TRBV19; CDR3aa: ASAKGRGGVEEQF
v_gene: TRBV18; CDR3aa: ASSPVGANTEAF
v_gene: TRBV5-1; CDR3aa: ASNRASGTDTQY
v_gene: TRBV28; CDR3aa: ASEVGYT
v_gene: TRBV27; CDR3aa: ASSLDRRSYEQY
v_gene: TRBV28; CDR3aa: ASSYRQGYNYGYT
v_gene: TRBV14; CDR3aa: ASSHRGTPKEAF
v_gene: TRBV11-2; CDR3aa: ASSSGVRNTIY
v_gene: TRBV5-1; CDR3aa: ASSSGQVETQY
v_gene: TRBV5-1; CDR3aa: ASGLGGDPLSNEQF
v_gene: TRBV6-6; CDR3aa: ASSLGGGITDTQY
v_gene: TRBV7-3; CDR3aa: ASSLTSGAYNEQF
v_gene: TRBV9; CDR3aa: ASSFQGLGEKLF
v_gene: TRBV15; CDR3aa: ATSSRLGYEQY
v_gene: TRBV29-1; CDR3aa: SVDRADTQY
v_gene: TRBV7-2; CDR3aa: ASRMGLAGGTGELF
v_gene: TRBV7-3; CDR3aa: ASSKTRGGTDTQY
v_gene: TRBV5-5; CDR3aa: ASSLDFRGAKGYT
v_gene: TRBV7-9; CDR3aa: ASSLEGARGEQY
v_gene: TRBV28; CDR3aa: AVGGGRAPDTQY
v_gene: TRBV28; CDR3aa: ASSPFDRHGELF
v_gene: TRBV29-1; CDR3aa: SVAPLRDSYEQY
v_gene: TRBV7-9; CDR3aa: ASSLGGGDEKLF
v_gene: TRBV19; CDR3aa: ASSNMTLSNQPQH